This T cell receptor (beta chain) stems from a study of response to subunit inactivated influenza vaccine. This clonotype was recorded at least ten times. This CDR3 is 15 amino acids long. Trimming stripped 5 bases from V and 2 bases from J, with 15 bases between. TCRdb recomputed calls from the RT-PCR reads with MiXCR, one row per CDR3 protein. In the table there are more than 550,000 distinct CDR3 sequences, roughly 12% of which are singletons. These data are also associated with another study on T cells expressing NK-cell markers. That source reports: TCR beta cDNA was made by 5'RACE template switching with UMIs. Restriction of sorting to alpha-beta TCR T cells was accomplished in several experiments using an anti-gamma-delta TCR antibody. HCMV specificity of expanded NKG2C+ T cell clones remained unclear.

The sample in question was PBMCs from blood, obtained on the day of vaccination. The rearrangement joins TRBV12-3 or TRBV12-4 to TRBJ2-5; TRBD1 is a possible D gene (7 bases). The source is a man aged 50-60 years who received an inactivated influenza vaccine. The CDR3 coding sequence is TGTGCCAGCAGTCTCTTGACAGGGAGGCAAGAGACCCAGTACTTC. Its translation is CASSLLTGRQETQYF.